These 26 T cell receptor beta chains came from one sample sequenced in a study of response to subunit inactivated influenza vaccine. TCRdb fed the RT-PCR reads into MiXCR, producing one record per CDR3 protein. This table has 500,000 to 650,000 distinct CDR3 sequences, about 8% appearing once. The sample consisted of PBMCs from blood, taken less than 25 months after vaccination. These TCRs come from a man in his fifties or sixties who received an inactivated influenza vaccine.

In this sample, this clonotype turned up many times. The CDR3 DNA is TGCGCCAGCAGCTTAGTGGAGGGACATGAGACCCAGTACTTC. Residues: CASSLVEGHETQYF. The genes are TRBV5-1 and TRBJ2-5, with D perhaps TRBD1 or TRBD2 (6 bases each). There are 14 residues in the CDR3. V lost 2 bases and J 5 bases, leaving 13 bases between the germline ends. The germline CDR1 and CDR2 sequences are SGHRS and YFSETQ.

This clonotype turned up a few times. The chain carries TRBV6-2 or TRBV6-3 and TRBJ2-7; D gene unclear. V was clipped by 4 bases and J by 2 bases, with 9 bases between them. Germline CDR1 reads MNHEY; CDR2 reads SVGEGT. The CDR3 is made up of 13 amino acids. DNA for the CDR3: TGTGCCAGCAGTTTGATGACAACCTACGAGCAGTACTTC. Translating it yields CASSLMTTYEQYF.

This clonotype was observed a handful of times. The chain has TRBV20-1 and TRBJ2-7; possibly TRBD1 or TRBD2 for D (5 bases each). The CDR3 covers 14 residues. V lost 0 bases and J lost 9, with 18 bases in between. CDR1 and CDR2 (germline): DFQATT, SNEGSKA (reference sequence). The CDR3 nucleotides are TGCAGTGCTAGAGAAAGGGGAACTAGTTTGCGGCAGTACTTC. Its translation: CSARERGTSLRQYF.

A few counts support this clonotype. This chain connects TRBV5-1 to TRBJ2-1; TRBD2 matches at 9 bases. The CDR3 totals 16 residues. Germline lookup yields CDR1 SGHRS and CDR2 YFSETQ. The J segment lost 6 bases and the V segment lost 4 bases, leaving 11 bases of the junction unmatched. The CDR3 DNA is TGCGCCAGCAGCCCCGCCATAGCGGGAGACCGCAATGAGCAGTTCTTC. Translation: CASSPAIAGDRNEQFF. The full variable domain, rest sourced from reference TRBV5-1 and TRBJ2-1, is KAGVTQTPRYLIKTRGQQVTLSCSPISGHRSVSWYQQTPGQGLQFLFEYFSETQRNKGNFPGRFSGRQFSNSRSEMNVSTLELGDSALYLCASSPAIAGDRNEQFFGPGTRLTVL.

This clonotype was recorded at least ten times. CDR3 residues: CASSLEGNTEAFF. In DNA form, the CDR3 reads TGTGCCAGCAGTTTAGAGGGGAACACTGAAGCTTTCTTT. This chain connects TRBV12-3 or TRBV12-4 to TRBJ1-1; D gene unclear. Trimming removed 1 base at V and 1 base at J, with 4 bases between. The CDR3 has 13 residues.

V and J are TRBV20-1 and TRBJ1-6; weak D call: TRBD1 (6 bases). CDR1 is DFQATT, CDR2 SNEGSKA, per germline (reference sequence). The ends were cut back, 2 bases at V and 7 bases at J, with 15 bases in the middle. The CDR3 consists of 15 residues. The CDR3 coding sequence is TGCAGTGCTAGACTGGGCAGGGGTGGAAATTCACCCCTCCACTTT. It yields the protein CSARLGRGGNSPLHF.

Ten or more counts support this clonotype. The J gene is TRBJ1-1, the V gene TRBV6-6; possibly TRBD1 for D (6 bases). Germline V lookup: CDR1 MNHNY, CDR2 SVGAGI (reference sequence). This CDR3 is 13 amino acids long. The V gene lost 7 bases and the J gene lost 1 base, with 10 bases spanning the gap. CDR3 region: CASTRTENTEAFF. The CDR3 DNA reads TGTGCCAGCACTCGGACAGAGAACACTGAAGCTTTCTTT.

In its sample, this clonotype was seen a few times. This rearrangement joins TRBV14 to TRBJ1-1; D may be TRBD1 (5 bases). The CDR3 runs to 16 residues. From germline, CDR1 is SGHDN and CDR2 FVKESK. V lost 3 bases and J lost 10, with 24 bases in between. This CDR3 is CASSHRPGTAPRGAFF. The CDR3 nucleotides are TGTGCCAGCAGCCACCGCCCCGGGACCGCCCCCCGGGGAGCTTTCTTT.

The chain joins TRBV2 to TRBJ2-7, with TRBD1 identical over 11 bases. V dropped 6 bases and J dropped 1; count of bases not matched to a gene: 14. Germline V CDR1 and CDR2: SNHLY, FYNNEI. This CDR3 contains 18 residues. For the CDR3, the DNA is TGTGCCAGCAGACCCCCGGGACAGGGGGTCAGTTGGTCCTACGAGCAGTACTTC. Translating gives CASRPPGQGVSWSYEQYF.

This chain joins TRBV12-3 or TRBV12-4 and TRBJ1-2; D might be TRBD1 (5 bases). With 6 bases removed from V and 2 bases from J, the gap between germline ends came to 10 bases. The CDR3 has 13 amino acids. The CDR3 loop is CASSHPGNYGYTF. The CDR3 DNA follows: TGTGCCAGCAGCCACCCAGGGAACTATGGCTACACCTTC.

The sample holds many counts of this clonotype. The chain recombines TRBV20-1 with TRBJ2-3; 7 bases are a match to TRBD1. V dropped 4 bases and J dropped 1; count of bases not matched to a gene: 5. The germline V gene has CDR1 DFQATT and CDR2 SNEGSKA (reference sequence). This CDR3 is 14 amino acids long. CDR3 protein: CSATGQERTDTQYF. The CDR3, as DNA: TGCAGTGCTACAGGACAGGAGCGCACAGATACGCAGTATTTT.

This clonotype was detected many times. CDR3 sequence reads: CASSPDRNQPQHF. The CDR3 coding sequence is TGTGCCAGCAGCCCTGACAGAAATCAGCCCCAGCATTTT. This rearrangement joins TRBV11-2 to TRBJ1-5; D possibly corresponds to TRBD1 (5 bases). Germline CDR1 SGHAT, CDR2 FQNNGV. The CDR3 has 13 residues. The V and J ends lost 5 bases and 4 bases respectively, with 9 bases between them. Full variable domain (missing parts from reference TRBV11-2 and TRBJ1-5): EAGVAQSPRYKIIEKRQSVAFWCNPISGHATLYWYQQILGQGPKLLIQFQNNGVVDDSQLPKDRFSAERLKGVDSTLKIQPAKLEDSAVYLCASSPDRNQPQHFGDGTRLSIL.

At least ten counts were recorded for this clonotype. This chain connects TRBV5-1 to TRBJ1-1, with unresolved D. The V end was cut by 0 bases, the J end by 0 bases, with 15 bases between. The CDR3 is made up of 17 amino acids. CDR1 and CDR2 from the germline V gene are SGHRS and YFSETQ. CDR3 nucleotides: TGCGCCAGCAGCTTGGCCGGGCAGGTCAATATGAACACTGAAGCTTTCTTT. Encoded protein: CASSLAGQVNMNTEAFF.

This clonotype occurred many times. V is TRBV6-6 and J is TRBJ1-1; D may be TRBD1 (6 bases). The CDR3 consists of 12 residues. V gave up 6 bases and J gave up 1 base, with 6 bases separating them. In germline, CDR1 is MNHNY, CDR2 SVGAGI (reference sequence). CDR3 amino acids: CASRGGNTEAFF. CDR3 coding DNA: TGTGCCAGCAGAGGGGGGAACACTGAAGCTTTCTTT.

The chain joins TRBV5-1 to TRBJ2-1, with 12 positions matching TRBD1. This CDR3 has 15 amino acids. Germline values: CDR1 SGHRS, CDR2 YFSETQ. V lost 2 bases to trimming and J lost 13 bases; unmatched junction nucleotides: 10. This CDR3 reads CASSFRDRGLPSQFF. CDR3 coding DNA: TGCGCCAGCAGCTTCCGGGACAGGGGGCTTCCAAGTCAGTTCTTC.

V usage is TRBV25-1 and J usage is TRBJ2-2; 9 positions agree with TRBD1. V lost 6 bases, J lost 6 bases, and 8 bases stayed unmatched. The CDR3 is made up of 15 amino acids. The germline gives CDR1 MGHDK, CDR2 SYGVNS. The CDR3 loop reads CASRPGQGWAGELFF. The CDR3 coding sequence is TGTGCCAGCAGGCCGGGACAGGGCTGGGCCGGGGAGCTGTTTTTT.

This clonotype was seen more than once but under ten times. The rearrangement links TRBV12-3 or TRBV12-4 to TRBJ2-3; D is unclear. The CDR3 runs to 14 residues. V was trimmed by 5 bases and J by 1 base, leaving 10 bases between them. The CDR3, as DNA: TGTGCCAGCAGTCTGGATGTCGGCACAGATACGCAGTATTTT. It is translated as CASSLDVGTDTQYF.

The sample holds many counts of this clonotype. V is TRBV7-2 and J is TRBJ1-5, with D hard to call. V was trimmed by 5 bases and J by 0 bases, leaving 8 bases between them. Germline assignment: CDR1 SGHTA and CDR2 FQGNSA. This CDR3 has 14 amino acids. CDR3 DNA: TGTGCCAGCAGCACAGAGTATAGCAATCAGCCCCAGCATTTT. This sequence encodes CASSTEYSNQPQHF.

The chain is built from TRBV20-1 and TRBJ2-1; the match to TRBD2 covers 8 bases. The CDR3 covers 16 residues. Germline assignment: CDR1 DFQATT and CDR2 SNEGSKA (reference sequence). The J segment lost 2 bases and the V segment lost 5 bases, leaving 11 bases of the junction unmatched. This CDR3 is CSASGGLAGPYNEQFF. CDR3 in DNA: TGCAGTGCTTCTGGGGGTTTAGCGGGGCCCTACAATGAGCAGTTCTTC.

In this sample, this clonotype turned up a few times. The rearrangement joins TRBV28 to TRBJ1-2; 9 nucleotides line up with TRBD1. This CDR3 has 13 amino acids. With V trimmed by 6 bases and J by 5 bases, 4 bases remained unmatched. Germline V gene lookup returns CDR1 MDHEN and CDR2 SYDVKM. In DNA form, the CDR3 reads TGTGCCAGCAGCTCACAGGGGGCGTATGGCTACACCTTC. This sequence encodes CASSSQGAYGYTF.

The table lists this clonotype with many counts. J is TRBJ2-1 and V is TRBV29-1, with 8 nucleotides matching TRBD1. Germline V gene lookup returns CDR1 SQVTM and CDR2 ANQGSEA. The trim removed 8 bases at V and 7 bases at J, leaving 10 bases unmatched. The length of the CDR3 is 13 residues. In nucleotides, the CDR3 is TGCAGCTTCGCAGGGGGCTTGGGGAATGAGCAGTTCTTC. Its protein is CSFAGGLGNEQFF.

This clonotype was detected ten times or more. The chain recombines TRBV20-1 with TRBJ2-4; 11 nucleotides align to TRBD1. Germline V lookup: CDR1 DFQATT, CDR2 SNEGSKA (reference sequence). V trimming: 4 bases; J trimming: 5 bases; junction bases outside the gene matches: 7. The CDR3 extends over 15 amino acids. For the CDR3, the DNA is TGCAGTGCTAAAGTACCGGGACAGGGGGAAAACATTCAGTACTTC. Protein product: CSAKVPGQGENIQYF.

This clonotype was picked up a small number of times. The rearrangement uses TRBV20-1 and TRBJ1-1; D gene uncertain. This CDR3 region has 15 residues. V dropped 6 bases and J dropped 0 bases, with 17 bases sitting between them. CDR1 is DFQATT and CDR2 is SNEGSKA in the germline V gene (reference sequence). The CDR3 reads CSADNRRAMNTEAFF. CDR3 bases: TGCAGTGCCGACAATAGGAGGGCAATGAACACTGAAGCTTTCTTT.

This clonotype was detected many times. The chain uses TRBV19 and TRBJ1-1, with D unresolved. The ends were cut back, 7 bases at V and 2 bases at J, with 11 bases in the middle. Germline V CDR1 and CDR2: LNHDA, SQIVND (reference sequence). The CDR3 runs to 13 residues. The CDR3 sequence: CASNPRVNTEAFF. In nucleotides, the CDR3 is TGTGCCAGTAACCCACGCGTAAACACTGAAGCTTTCTTT.

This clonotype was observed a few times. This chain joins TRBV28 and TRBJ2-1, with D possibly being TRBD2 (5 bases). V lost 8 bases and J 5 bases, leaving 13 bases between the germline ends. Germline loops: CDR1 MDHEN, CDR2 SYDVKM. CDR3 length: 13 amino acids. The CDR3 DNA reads TGTGCCAGCCGCGGGTACGGCCACAATGAGCAGTTCTTC. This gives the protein CASRGYGHNEQFF.

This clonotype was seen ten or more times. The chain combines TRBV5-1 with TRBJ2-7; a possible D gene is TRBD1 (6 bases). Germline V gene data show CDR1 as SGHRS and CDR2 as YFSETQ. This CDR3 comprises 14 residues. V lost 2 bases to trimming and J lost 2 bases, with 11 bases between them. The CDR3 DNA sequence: TGCGCCAGCAGCTTAGGACAGAATACCTACGAGCAGTACTTC. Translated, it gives CASSLGQNTYEQYF.